These 3 T cell receptor beta chains came from one sample sequenced in a study of blood T cells in healthy people across ages. Sample-barcoded 5' priming and a J-beta primer mix drove a second PCR of about 7 to 12 cycles. TCRdb itself ran the 5' RACE reads through MiXCR, one entry per CDR3 protein. The table includes about 1.8 million distinct CDR3 sequences, roughly 52% detected once. The source material was blood. The receptors were gathered from a woman aged 40-49 years in good health.

This clonotype was detected only a few times. The rearrangement joins TRBV20-1 to TRBJ2-7; TRBD1 is a possible D gene (5 bases). The CDR3 contains 14 residues. Germline assignment: CDR1 DFQATT and CDR2 SNEGSKA (reference sequence). Trimming left V 5 bases short and J 3 bases short, with 17 bases between. The CDR3 protein is CSAYPGREIYEQYF. The CDR3 coding sequence is TGCAGTGCTTACCCGGGCAGGGAAATCTACGAGCAGTACTTC.

The CDR3 sequence: CASSLGLGVYEQYF. CDR3 nucleotide sequence: TGTGCCAGCAGCTTAGGGCTCGGGGTGTACGAGCAGTACTTC. The chain links TRBV7-6 to TRBJ2-5, with a possible D match to TRBD2 (5 bases). The DNA end is a closer match to TRBJ2-7, so the J assignment may be wrong. The germline gives CDR1 SGHVS, CDR2 FNYEAQ. This CDR3 has 14 residues.

The gene calls are TRBV7-9 and TRBJ2-3; 10 bases map to TRBD2. The CDR3 runs to 17 residues. CDR1 is SEHNR and CDR2 is FQNEAQ in the germline V gene (reference sequence). V was clipped by 5 bases and J by 5 bases; unmatched bases: 13. The CDR3 loop reads CASSGGLATTGGDTQYF. DNA of the CDR3: TGTGCCAGCAGCGGGGGACTAGCGACTACCGGTGGAGATACGCAGTATTTT.